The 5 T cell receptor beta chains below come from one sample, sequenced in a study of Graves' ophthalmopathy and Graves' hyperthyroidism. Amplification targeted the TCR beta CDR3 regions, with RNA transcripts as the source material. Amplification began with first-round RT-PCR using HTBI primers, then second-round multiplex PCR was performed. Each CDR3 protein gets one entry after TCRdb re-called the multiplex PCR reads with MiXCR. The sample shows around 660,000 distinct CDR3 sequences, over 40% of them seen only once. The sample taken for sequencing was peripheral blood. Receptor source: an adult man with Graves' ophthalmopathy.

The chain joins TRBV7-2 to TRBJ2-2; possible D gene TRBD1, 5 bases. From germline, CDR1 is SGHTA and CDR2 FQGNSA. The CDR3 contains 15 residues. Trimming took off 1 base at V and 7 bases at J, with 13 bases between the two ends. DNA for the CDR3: TGTGCCAGCAGCTTAGACACAGGCGCCCTCGGGGAGCTGTTTTTT. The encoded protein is CASSLDTGALGELFF.

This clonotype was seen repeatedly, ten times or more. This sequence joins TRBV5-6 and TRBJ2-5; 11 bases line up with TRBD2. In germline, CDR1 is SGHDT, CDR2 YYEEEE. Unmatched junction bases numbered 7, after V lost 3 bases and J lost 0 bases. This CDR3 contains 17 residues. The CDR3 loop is CASSSSGRWGYQETQYF. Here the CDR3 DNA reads TGTGCCAGCAGCTCTAGCGGGAGGTGGGGGTACCAAGAGACCCAGTACTTC.

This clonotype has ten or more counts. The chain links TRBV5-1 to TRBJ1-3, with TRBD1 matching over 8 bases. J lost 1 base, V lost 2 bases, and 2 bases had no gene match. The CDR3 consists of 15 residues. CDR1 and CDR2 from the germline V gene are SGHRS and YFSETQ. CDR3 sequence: CASSFRTGSGNTIYF. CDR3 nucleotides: TGCGCCAGCAGCTTCAGGACAGGGTCTGGAAACACCATATATTTT. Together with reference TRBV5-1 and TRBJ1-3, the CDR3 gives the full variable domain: KAGVTQTPRYLIKTRGQQVTLSCSPISGHRSVSWYQQTPGQGLQFLFEYFSETQRNKGNFPGRFSGRQFSNSRSEMNVSTLELGDSALYLCASSFRTGSGNTIYFGEGSWLTVV.

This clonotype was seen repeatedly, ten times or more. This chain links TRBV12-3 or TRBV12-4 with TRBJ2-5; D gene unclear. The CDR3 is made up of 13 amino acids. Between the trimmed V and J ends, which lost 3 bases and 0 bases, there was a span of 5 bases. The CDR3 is CASSFRNQETQYF. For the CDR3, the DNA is TGTGCCAGCAGTTTCCGTAACCAAGAGACCCAGTACTTC.

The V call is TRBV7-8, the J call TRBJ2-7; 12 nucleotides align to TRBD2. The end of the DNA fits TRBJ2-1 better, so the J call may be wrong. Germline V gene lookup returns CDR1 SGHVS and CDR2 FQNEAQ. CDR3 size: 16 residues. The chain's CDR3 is CASSLNPGLAGNEQFF. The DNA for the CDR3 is TGTGCCAGCAGCTTAAACCCGGGACTAGCGGGCAATGAGCAGTTCTTC.